The present T cell receptor beta chain was sequenced within a study of patients and donors after allogeneic stem cell transplantation. This CDR3 spans 15 amino acids. Looked up from germline, CDR1 is ENHRY and CDR2 is SYGVKD. Trimming removed 8 bases from V and 4 bases from J, with 20 bases in between. TCRdb re-called the RT-PCR reads with MiXCR, one entry per CDR3 protein. This sample has roughly 960,000 distinct CDR3 sequences, with roughly 18% found just once. This clonotype was counted a few times. The chain has TRBV10-3 and TRBJ1-2; no definite D call. Sequencing was carried out using blood, either unsorted or a sorted T cell fraction (not recorded which). The receptor was isolated from a human donor who was either an allogeneic HSCT recipient or a stem cell or donor lymphocyte infusion donor (not recorded which). It is not recorded whose cells these are; they may come from a transplant donor. CDR3 loop: CAIREIGSSSYGYTF. The CDR3 coding sequence is TGTGCCATCCGGGAAATAGGGTCATCATCCTATGGCTACACCTTC.